This T cell receptor beta chain was identified during a study of shared T cell receptors in the human thymus. The CDR3 totals 14 residues. The V and J ends lost 3 bases and 5 bases, in that order; junction bases with no gene match: 6. CDR1 is SGDLS, CDR2 YYNGEE, per germline. Method: immunoSEQ multiplex PCR; TCRdb's copy keeps in-frame clones and lacks some. The top ten hold about 0.011% of the sample, which has 650,000 to 950,000 clones, 70% to 90% seen once. These data were likewise used in another study, on human thymus T cells. That work adds: Thymus was obtained from resections taken during corrective heart surgery. The authors found apparently biased V and J gene usage in thymic and blood repertoires. Reports from related research described highly overlapping thymic repertoires among unrelated individuals.

The rearrangement uses TRBV9 and TRBJ2-5, with 8 bases identical to TRBD1. This receptor was obtained from a girl under three years old with a congenital heart defect. Specimen: thymocytes. The CDR3 region has the DNA TGTGCCAGCAGCGAGACCGACAGGGGTGAGACCCAGTACTTC. Translated: CASSETDRGETQYF.